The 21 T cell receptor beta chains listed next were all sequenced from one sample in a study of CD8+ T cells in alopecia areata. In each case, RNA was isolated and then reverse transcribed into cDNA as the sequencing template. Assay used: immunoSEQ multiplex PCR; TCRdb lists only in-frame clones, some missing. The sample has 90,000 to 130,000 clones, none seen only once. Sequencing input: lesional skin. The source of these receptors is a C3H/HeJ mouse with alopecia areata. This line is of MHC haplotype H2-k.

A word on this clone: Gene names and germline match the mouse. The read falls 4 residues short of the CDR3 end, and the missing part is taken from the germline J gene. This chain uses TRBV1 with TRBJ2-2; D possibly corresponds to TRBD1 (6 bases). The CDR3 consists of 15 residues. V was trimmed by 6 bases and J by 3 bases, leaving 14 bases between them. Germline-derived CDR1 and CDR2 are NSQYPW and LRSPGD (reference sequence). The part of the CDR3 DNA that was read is TGCACCTGCAGCCCTCAGGGGTTAGACACCGGG. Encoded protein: CTCSPQGLDTG. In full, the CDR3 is CTCSPQGLDTGQLYF.

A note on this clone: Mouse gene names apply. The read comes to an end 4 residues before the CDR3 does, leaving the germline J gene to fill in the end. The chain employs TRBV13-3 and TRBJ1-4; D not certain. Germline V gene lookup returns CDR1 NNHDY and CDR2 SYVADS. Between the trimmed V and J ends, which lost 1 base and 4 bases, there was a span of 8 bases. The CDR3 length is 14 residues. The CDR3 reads CASSDKILNERLFF. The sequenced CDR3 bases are TGTGCCAGCAGTGATAAAATACTCAACGAA.

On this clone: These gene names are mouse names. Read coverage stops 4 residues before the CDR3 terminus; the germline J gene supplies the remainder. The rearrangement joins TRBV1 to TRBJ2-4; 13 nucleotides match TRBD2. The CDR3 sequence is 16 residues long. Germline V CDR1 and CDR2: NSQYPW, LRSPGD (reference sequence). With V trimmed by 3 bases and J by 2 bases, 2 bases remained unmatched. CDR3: CTCSAGTGGVQNTLYF. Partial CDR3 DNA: TGCACCTGCAGTGCCGGGACTGGGGGGGTTCAAAAC. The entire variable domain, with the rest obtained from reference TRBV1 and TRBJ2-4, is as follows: VTLLEQNPRWRLVPRGQAVNLRCILKNSQYPWMSWYQQDLQKQLQWLFTLRSPGDKEVKSLPGADYLATRVTDTELRLQVANMSQGRTLYCTCSAGTGGVQNTLYFGAGTRLSVL.

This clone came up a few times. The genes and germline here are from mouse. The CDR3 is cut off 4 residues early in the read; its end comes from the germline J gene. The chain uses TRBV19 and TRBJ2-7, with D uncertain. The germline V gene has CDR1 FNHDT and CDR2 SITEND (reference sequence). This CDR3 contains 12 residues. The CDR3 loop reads CASRSDKYEQYF. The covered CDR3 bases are TGTGCCAGCAGGTCCGACAAATAT.

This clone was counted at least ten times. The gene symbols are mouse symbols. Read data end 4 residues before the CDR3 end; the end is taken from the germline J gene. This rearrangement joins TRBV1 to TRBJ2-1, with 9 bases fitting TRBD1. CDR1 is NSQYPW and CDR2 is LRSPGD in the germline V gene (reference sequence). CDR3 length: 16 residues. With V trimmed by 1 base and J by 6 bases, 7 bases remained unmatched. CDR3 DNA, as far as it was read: TGCACCTGCAGTGCAGCATACGGACAGGGGATTGCT. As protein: CTCSAAYGQGIA. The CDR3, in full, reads CTCSAAYGQGIAEQFF.

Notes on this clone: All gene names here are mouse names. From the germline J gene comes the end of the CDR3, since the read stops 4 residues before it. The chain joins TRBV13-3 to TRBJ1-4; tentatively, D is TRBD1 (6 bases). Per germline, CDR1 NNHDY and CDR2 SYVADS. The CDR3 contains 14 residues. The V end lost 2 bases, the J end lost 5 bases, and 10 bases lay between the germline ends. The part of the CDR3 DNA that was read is TGTGCCAGCAGTGACAGGGGACTGAACGAA. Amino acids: CASSDRGLNE. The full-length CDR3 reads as CASSDRGLNERLFF. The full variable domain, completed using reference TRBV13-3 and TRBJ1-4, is EAAVTQSPRSKVAVTGGKVTLSCHQTNNHDYMYWYRQDTGHGLRLIHYSYVADSTEKGDIPDGYKASRPSQENFSLILELASLSQTAVYFCASSDRGLNERLFFGHGTKLSVL.

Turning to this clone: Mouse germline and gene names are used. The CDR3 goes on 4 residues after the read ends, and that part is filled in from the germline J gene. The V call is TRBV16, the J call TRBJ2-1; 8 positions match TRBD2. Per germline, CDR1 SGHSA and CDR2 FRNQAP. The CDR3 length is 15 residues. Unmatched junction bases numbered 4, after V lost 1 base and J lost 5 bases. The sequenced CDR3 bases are TGTGCAAGCAGCTTAGGGGGGGGGCGCGATGCT. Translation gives CASSLGGGRDA. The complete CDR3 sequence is CASSLGGGRDAEQFF.

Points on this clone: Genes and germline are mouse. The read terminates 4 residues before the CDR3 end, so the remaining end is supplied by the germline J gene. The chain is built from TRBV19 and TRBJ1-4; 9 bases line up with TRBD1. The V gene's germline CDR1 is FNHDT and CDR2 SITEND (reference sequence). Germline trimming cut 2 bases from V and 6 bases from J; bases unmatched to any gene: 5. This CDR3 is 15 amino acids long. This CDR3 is CASSIQDRGDERLFF. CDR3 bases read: TGTGCCAGCAGTATCCAGGACAGGGGCGACGAA.

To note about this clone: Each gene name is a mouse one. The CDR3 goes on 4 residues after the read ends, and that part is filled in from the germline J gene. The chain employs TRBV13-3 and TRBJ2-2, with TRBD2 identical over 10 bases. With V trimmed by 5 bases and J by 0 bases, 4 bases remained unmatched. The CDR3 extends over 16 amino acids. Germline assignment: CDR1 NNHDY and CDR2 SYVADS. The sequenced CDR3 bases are TGTGCCAGCAGGCTGGACTGGGGGCCAAACACCGGG. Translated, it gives CASRLDWGPNTG. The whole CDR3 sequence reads CASRLDWGPNTGQLYF.

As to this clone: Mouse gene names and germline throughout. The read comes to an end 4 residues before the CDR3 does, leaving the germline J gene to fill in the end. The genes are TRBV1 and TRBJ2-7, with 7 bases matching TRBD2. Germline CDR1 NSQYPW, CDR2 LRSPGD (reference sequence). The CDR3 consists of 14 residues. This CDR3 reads CTCSGWGEGYEQYF. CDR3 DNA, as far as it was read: TGCACCTGCAGTGGATGGGGGGAGGGATAT.

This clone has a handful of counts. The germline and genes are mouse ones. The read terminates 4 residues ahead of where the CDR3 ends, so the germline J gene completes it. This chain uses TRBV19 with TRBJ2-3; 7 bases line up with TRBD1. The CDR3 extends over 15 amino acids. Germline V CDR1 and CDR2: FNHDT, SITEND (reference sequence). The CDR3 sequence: CASSSSIRDRETLYF. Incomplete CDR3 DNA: TGTGCCAGCAGTTCATCAATCCGGGACAGAGAA. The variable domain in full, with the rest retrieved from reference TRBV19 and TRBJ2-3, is GGIITQTPKFLIGQEGQKLTLKCQQNFNHDTMYWYRQDSGKGLRLIYYSITENDLQKGDLSEGYDASREKKSSFSLTVTSAQKNEMAVFLCASSSSIRDRETLYFGSGTRLTVL.

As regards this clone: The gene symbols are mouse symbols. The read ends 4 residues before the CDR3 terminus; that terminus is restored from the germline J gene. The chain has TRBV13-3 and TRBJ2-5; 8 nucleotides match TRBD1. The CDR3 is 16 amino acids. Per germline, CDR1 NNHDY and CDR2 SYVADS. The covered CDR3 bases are TGTGCCAGCAGTGATGCAGGGGGGACAGGAGAAGAC. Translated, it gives CASSDAGGTGED. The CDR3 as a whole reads CASSDAGGTGEDTQYF.

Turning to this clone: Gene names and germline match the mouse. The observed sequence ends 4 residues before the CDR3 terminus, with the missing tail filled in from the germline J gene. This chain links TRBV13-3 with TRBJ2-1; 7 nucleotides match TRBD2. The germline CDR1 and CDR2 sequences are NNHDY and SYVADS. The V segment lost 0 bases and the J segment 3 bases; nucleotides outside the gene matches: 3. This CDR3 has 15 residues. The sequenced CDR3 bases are TGTGCCAGCAGTGATGCCATGGGGGGCTATGCT. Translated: CASSDAMGGYA. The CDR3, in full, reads CASSDAMGGYAEQFF.

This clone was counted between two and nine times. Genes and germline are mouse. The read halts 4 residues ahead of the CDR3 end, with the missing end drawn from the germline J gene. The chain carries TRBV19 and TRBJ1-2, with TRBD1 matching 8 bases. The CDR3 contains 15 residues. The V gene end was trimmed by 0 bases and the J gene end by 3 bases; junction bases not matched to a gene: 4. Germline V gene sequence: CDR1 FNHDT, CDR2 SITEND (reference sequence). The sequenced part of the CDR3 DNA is TGTGCCAGCAGTATAGCCAGGGGGCGCGACTCC. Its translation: CASSIARGRDS. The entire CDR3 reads CASSIARGRDSDYTF.

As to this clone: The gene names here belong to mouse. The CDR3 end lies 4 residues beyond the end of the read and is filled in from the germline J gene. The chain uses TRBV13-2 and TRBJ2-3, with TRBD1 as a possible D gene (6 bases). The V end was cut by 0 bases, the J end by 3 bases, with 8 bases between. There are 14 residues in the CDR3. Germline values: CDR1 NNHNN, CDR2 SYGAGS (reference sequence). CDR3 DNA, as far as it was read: TGTGCCAGCGGTGATGACAGGGCGGCAGAA. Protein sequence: CASGDDRAAE. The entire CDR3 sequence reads CASGDDRAAETLYF.

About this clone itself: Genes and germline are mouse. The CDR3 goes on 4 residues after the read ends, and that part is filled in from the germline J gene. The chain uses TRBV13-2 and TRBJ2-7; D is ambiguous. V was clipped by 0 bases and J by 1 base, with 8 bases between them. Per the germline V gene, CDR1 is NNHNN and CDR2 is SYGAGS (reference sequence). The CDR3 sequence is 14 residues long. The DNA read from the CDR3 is TGTGCCAGCGGTGATGAAAGGTTATCCTAT. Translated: CASGDERLSY. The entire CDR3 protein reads CASGDERLSYEQYF.

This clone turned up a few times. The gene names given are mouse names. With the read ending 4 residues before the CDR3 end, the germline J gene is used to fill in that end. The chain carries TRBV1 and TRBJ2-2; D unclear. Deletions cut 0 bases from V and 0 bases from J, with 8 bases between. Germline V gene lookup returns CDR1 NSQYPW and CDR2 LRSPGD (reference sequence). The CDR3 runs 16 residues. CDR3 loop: CTCSADFQPNTGQLYF. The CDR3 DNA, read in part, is TGCACCTGCAGTGCAGATTTCCAGCCAAACACCGGG.

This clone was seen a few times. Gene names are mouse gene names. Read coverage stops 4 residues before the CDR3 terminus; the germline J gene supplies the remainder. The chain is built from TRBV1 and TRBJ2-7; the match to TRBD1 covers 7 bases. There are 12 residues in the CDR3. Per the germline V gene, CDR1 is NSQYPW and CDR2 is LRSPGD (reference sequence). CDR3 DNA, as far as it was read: TGCACCTGCAGGAGGGACAGATAT. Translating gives CTCRRDRY. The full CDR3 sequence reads CTCRRDRYEQYF.

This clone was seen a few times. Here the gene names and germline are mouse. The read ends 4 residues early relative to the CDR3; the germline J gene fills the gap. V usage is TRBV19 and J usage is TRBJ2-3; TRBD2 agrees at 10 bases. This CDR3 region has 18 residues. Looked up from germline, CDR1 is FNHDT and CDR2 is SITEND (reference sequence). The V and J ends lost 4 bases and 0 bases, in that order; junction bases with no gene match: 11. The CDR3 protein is CASSPPGLGSFSAETLYF. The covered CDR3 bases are TGTGCCAGCAGTCCCCCGGGACTGGGGTCCTTTAGTGCAGAA. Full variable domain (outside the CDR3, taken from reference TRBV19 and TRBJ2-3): GGIITQTPKFLIGQEGQKLTLKCQQNFNHDTMYWYRQDSGKGLRLIYYSITENDLQKGDLSEGYDASREKKSSFSLTVTSAQKNEMAVFLCASSPPGLGSFSAETLYFGSGTRLTVL.

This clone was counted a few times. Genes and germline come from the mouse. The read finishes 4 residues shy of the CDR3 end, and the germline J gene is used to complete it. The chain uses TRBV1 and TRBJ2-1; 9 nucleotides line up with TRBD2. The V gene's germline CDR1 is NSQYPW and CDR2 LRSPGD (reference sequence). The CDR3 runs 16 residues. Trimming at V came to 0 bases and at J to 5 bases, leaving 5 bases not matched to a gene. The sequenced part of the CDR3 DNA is TGCACCTGCAGTGCAGATGGCGACTGGGGGAATGCT. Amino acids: CTCSADGDWGNA. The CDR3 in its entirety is CTCSADGDWGNAEQFF.

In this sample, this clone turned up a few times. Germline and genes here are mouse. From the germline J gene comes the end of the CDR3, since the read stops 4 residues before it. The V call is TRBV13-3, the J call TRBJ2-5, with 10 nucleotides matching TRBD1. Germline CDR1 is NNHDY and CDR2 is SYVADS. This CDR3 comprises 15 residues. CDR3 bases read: TGTGCCAGCAGCCCGACAGGGGGCAACGGAGAC. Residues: CASSPTGGNGD. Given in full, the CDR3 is CASSPTGGNGDTQYF.